This T cell receptor (beta chain) was retrieved from a study of siplizumab effects on memory and regulatory T cells. This clone was observed once. Germline V gene data show CDR1 as SGDLS and CDR2 as YYNGEE. The V segment lost 0 bases and the J segment 7 bases; nucleotides outside the gene matches: 9. This CDR3 is 16 amino acids long. The protocol was immunoSEQ multiplex PCR, while the TCRdb copy is restricted to in-frame clones and leaves out a portion. The table lists more than 95,000 clones, 93% of them singletons. The sequenced sample was Tregs sorted from blood. This clonotype originated in a human donor in good health. This rearrangement joins TRBV9 to TRBJ2-2; 7 nucleotides match TRBD2. The CDR3 DNA sequence: TGTGCCAGCAGCGTAGTCCCGTGGGAGGGTGACGGGGAGCTGTTTTTT. It specifies CASSVVPWEGDGELFF.